The 9 T cell receptor beta chains in this list originate from one sample, sequenced in a study of OX40 agonist ivuxolimab in advanced cancers. TCRdb's table, derived via immunoSEQ multiplex PCR, lists solely in-frame clones and lacks some. The repertoire includes tens of thousands of clones, less than 90% of them detected once, and approximately 8% sits in the top ten. Here the sequenced sample was CD4+ or CD8+ T cells sorted from blood, taken in a trial of the OX40 agonist ivuxolimab. The origin of the receptors is an adult with an advanced solid tumor such as melanoma, head and neck, liver or kidney cancer.

The rearrangement links TRBV19 to TRBJ2-7; D unclear. V shed 1 base and J shed 1 base, with 8 bases lying between them. Germline V gene sequence: CDR1 LNHDA, CDR2 SQIVND (reference sequence). The CDR3 extends over 14 amino acids. This chain's CDR3 is CASSIGGVSYEQYF. The CDR3 bases are TGTGCCAGTAGTATAGGTGGAGTTTCCTACGAGCAGTACTTC.

The chain has TRBV28 and TRBJ1-1; D is undetermined. Germline-derived CDR1 and CDR2 are MDHEN and SYDVKM. Trimming stripped 3 bases from V and 4 bases from J, with 3 bases between. The CDR3 consists of 11 residues. Here the CDR3 DNA reads TGTGCCAGCAGTTTTCCCACTGAAGCTTTCTTT. It codes for CASSFPTEAFF. The full variable domain, in which reference TRBV28 and TRBJ1-1 provide the parts outside the CDR3, is DVKVTQSSRYLVKRTGEKVFLECVQDMDHENMFWYRQDPGLGLRLIYFSYDVKMKEKGDIPEGYSVSREKKERFSLILESASTNQTSMYLCASSFPTEAFFGQGTRLTVV.

The chain is built from TRBV27 and TRBJ2-2; D possibly corresponds to TRBD2 (7 bases). Germline CDR1 MNHEY, CDR2 SMNVEV (reference sequence). The CDR3 has 14 residues. With 7 bases removed from V and 4 bases from J, the gap between germline ends came to 13 bases. The CDR3: CASMIGGRTGELFF. For the CDR3, the DNA is TGTGCCAGCATGATCGGGGGGCGCACCGGGGAGCTGTTTTTT.

This chain uses TRBV7-9 with TRBJ1-2; D unresolved. The CDR3 has 13 amino acids. V was clipped by 6 bases and J by 3 bases, with 11 bases between them. Per germline, CDR1 SEHNR and CDR2 FQNEAQ (reference sequence). The CDR3 region is CASSSGHDYGYTF. The CDR3 bases are TGTGCCAGCAGTTCGGGTCACGACTATGGCTACACCTTC.

This clone came up once. This chain connects TRBV11-2 to TRBJ1-5; D is possibly TRBD1 (6 bases). Germline values: CDR1 SGHAT, CDR2 FQNNGV. This CDR3 is 13 amino acids long. The ends were cut back, 4 bases at V and 4 bases at J, with 8 bases in the middle. DNA for the CDR3: TGTGCCAGCAGCTCGACAGGAAATCAGCCCCAGCATTTT. Encoded protein: CASSSTGNQPQHF.

The chain uses TRBV11-2 and TRBJ1-3; no clear D. Germline CDR1 reads SGHAT; CDR2 reads FQNNGV. Trimming stripped 1 base from V and 3 bases from J, with 1 base between. This CDR3 region has 12 residues. The CDR3 spells CASSLGGNTIYF. CDR3 in DNA: TGTGCCAGCAGCTTAGGTGGAAACACCATATATTTT.

This chain connects TRBV2 to TRBJ1-3; 11 bases match TRBD2. The J call may be in error: the DNA end matches TRBJ2-2 better. The CDR3 covers 18 residues. Germline loops: CDR1 SNHLY, CDR2 FYNNEI. For the CDR3, the DNA is TGTGCCAGCAGTTTCTCATATACTAGCGGGGGAAGGAGCGGGGAGCTGTTTTTT. It is translated as CASSFSYTSGGRSGELFF.

This chain links TRBV28 with TRBJ1-2; 7 nucleotides agree with TRBD1. Germline CDR1 is MDHEN and CDR2 is SYDVKM. V lost 6 bases and J lost 3; bases outside the gene matches: 7. This CDR3 has 14 amino acids. The CDR3 region has the DNA TGTGCCAGCAGCTACGACAGGGCGTACTATGGCTACACCTTC. Amino acid sequence: CASSYDRAYYGYTF.

J is TRBJ2-3 and V is TRBV10-3, with D uncertain. This CDR3 spans 12 amino acids. Germline CDR1 reads ENHRY; CDR2 reads SYGVKD. Deletions cut 0 bases from V and 2 bases from J, with 0 bases between. The CDR3 coding sequence is TGTGCCATCAGTGAGTCCACAGATACGCAGTATTTT. Its protein product is CAISESTDTQYF.